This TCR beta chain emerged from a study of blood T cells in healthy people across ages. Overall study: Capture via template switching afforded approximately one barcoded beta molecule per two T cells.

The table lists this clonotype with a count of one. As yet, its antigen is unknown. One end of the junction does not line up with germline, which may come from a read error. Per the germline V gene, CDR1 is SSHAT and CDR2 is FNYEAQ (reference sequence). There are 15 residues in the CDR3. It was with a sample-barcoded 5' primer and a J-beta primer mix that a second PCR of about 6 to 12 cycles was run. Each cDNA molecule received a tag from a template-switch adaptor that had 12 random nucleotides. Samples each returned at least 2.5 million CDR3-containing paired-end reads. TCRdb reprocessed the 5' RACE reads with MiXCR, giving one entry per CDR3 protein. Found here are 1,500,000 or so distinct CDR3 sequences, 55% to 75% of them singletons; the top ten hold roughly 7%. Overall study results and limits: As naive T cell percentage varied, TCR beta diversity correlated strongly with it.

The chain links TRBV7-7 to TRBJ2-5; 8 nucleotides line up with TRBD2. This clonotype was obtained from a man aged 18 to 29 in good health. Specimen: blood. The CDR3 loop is CASSDGGEPQETQYF. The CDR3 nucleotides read TGTGCTAGCAGCGACGGGGGGGAACCCCAAGAGACCCAGTACTTC.